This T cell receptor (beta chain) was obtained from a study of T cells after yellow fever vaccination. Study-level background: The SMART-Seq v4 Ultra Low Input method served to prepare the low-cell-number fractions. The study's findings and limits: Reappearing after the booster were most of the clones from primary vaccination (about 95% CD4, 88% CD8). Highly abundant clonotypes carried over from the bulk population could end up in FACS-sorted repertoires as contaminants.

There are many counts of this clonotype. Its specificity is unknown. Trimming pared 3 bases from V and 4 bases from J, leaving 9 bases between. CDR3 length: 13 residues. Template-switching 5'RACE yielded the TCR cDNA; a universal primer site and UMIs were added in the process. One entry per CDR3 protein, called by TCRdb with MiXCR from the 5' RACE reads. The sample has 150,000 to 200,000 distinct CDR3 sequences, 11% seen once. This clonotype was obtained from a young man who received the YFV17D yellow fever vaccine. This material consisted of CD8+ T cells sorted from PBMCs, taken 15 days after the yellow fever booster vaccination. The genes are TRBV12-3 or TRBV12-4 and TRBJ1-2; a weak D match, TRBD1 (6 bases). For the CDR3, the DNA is TGTGCCAGCAGTTTCCCGGACAGCTATGGCTACACCTTC. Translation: CASSFPDSYGYTF.